This T cell receptor (beta chain) was sequenced in a study of T cells after yellow fever vaccination. CDR1 is SGHNT, CDR2 YYREEE, per germline (reference sequence). CDR3 length: 16 residues. Trimming pared 1 base from V and 2 bases from J, leaving 13 bases between. Broader study findings: Clonotypes that responded to the vaccine were almost all undetectable in sorted memory subsets on day 0.

TCRdb fed the 5' RACE reads into MiXCR, producing one record per CDR3 protein. This table holds approximately 58,000 distinct CDR3 sequences, about 5.2% found once. At least ten counts were recorded for this clonotype. The sequence was obtained from a man aged 18 to 30 who received the YFV17D yellow fever vaccine. This sequence joins TRBV5-4 and TRBJ2-1; no definite D call. This specimen consisted of PBMCs, either bulk or a sorted T-cell subset (CD4+, CD8+, memory, or dextramer-sorted; not recorded which), obtained on the day of the yellow fever booster vaccination. CDR3 region: CASSLYKSSPYNEQFF. In DNA form, the CDR3 reads TGTGCCAGCAGCTTGTACAAGAGCAGCCCCTACAATGAGCAGTTCTTC. Full variable domain (missing parts from reference TRBV5-4 and TRBJ2-1): ETGVTQSPTHLIKTRGQQVTLRCSSQSGHNTVSWYQQALGQGPQFIFQYYREEENGRGNFPPRFSGLQFPNYSSELNVNALELDDSALYLCASSLYKSSPYNEQFFGPGTRLTVL.